This T cell receptor (beta chain) was recorded in a study of shared clonotypes between healthy human individuals. The study's findings and limits: Although depth was large, rarefaction showed that sequencing of the sorted subsets was incomplete. Clonotype sharing across a few donors was observed for about 4.8% of naive CD4 clonotypes.

This clone has only one observation. Antigen: not known. Only in-frame clones appear in the TCRdb table, and some are missing; sequencing was by immunoSEQ multiplex PCR. The table records more than 1,200,000 clones, approximately 98.5% of them present only once. Germline CDR1 is SGHTA and CDR2 is FQGTGA. The CDR3 extends over 17 amino acids. The ends were cut back, 0 bases at V and 3 bases at J, with 17 bases in the middle. This TCR was recovered from a man between 25 and 39 years old in good health. The material sequenced was naive CD4+ T cells sorted from blood. Documented subset: CD45RA+ positively selected. The V and J genes are TRBV7-3 and TRBJ1-1, with D unresolved. The CDR3 loop is CASSLTAVSGGYTEAFF. The CDR3 nucleotides read TGTGCCAGCAGCTTAACGGCTGTATCGGGAGGATACACTGAAGCTTTCTTT. Drawing the rest from reference TRBV7-3 and TRBJ1-1, the complete variable domain is GAGVSQTPSNKVTEKGKYVELRCDPISGHTALYWYRQSLGQGPEFLIYFQGTGAADDSGLPNDRFFAVRPEGSVSTLKIQRTERGDSAVYLCASSLTAVSGGYTEAFFGQGTRLTVV.